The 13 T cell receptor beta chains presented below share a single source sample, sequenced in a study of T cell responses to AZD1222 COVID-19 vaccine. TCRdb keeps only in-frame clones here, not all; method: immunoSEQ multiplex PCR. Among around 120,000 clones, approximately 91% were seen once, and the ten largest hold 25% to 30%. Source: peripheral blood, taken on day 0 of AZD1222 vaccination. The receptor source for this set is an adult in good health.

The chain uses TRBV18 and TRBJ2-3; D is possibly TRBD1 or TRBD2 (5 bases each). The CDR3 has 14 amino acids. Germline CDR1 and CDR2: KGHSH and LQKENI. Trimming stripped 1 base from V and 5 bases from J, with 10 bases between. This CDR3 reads CASSPRHGGDTQYF. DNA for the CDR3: TGTGCCAGCTCACCACGGCATGGGGGAGATACGCAGTATTTT.

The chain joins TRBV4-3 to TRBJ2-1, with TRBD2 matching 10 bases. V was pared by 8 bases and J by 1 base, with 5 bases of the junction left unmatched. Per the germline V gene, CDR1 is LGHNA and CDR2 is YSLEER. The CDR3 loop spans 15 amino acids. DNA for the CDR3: TGCGCCAGCCGCAAGCGGGAGGGGTCCTACAATGAGCAGTTCTTC. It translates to CASRKREGSYNEQFF.

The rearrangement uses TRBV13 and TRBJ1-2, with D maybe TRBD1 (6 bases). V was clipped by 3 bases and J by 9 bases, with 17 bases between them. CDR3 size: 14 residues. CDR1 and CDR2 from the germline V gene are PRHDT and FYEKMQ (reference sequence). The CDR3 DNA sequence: TGTGCCAGCAGCTTGTATACAGGGAAGTCGAGCTACACCTTC. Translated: CASSLYTGKSSYTF.

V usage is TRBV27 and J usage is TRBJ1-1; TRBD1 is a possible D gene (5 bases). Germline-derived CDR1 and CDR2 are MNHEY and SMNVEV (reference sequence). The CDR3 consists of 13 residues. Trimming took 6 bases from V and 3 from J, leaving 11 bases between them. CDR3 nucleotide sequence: TGTGCCAGCAGCGCGGCAGGGCACACTGAAGCTTTCTTT. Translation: CASSAAGHTEAFF.

The CDR3 coding sequence is TGTGCCAGCAGCTTGACAGGGAGTATTGGCTACACCTTC. Its translation: CASSLTGSIGYTF. The V and J genes are TRBV5-8 and TRBJ1-2, with D tentatively TRBD1 (6 bases). This CDR3 region has 13 residues. Between the trimmed V and J ends, which lost 1 base and 7 bases, there was a span of 11 bases. Germline V gene sequence: CDR1 SGHTS, CDR2 YDEGEE.

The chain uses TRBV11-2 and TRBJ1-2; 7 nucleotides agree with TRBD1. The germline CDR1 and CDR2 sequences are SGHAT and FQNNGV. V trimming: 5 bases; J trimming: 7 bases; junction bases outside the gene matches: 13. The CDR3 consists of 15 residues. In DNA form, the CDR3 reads TGTGCCAGCAGCCGTAACCCCCAGGGGGACTCTGGCTACACCTTC. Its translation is CASSRNPQGDSGYTF.

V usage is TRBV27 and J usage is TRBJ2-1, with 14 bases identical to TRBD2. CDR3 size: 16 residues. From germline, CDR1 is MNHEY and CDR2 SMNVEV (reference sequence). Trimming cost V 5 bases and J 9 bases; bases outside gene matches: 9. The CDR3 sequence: CASSKGTSGGRGEQFF. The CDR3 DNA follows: TGTGCCAGCAGTAAAGGGACTAGCGGGGGCAGGGGTGAGCAGTTCTTC.

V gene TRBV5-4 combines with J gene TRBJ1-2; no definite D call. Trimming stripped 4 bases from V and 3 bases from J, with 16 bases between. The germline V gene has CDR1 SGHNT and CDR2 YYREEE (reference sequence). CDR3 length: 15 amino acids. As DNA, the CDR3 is TGTGCCAGCAGCACCCAAAATAGGGTTGACTATGGCTACACCTTC. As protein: CASSTQNRVDYGYTF.

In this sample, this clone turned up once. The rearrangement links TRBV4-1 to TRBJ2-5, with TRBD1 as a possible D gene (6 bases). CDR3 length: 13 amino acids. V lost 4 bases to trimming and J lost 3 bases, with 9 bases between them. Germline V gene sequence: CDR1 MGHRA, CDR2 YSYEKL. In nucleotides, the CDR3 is TGCGCCAGCAGCCGGGGGCGCGAAGAGACCCAGTACTTC. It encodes CASSRGREETQYF.

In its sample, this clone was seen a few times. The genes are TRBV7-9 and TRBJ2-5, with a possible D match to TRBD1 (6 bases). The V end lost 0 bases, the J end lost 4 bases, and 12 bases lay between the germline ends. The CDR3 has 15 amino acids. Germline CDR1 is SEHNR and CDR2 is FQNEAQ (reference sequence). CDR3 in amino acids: CASSLAETGLETQYF. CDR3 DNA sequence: TGTGCCAGCAGCTTAGCTGAAACAGGGTTAGAGACCCAGTACTTC.

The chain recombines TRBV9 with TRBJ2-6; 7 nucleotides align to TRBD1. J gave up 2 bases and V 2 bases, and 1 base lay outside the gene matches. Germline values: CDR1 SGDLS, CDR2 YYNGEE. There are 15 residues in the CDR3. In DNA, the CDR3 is TGTGCCAGCAGCGTCCAGGGGGCTGGGGCCAACGTCCTGACTTTC. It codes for CASSVQGAGANVLTF.

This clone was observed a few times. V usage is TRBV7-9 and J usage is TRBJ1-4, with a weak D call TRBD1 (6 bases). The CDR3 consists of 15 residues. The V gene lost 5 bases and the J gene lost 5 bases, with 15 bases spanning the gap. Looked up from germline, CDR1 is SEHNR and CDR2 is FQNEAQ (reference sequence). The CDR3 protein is CASSPQGPHNEKLFF. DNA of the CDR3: TGTGCCAGCAGCCCCCAGGGGCCTCACAATGAAAAACTGTTTTTT. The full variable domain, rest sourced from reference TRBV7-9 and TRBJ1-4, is DTGVSQNPRHKITKRGQNVTFRCDPISEHNRLYWYRQTLGQGPEFLTYFQNEAQLEKSRLLSDRFSAERPKGSFSTLEIQRTEQGDSAMYLCASSPQGPHNEKLFFGSGTQLSVL.

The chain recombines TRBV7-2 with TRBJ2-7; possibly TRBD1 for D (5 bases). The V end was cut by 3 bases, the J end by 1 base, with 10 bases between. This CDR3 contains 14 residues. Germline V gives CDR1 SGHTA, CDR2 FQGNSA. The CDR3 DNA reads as TGTGCCAGCAGCTTTACAGGACATTCCTACGAGCAGTACTTC. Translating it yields CASSFTGHSYEQYF.